The rows below give T cell receptor beta chains drawn from one sample of a study of cytomegalovirus exposure and HLA in healthy donors. Here immunoSEQ multiplex PCR was the method, and the copy in TCRdb shows in-frame clones only, minus some. Reported are about 110,000 clones; the ten largest clones contain more than 3%. The material sequenced was PBMCs. The source is a man in his thirties or forties in good health and CMV-seronegative. The CDR3 runs from the conserved cysteine through the conserved F or W. Fields, in order: J gene, D gene, V gene, CDR3 DNA, CDR3 protein. A D gene is named only where the DNA matches it firmly.

TRBJ2-1 . TRBV5-1 TGCGCCAGCAGCTTGTATGGGGGACTTTCCTACAATGAGCAGTTCTTC CASSLYGGLSYNEQFF
TRBJ1-2 . TRBV12-5 TGTGCTAGTGGTTTGGTCCGGAAGGACTCTAACTATGGCTACACCTTC CASGLVRKDSNYGYTF
TRBJ1-1 . TRBV5-5 TGTGCCAGCAGCTTGGGAGTTTTGGAAGCTTTCTTT CASSLGVLEAFF
TRBJ1-6 . TRBV27 TGTGCCAGCACCTTGGACCGGGGGAGCGGGTCACCCCTCCACTTT CASTLDRGSGSPLHF
TRBJ2-5 TRBD2 TRBV5-1 TGCGCCAGCAGCTTGGCGGCTAGCGGGGGGCTGCAGTACTTC CASSLAASGGLQYF
TRBJ2-5 . TRBV7-5 TGTGCCAGAAGCCTCGCCTACCCATCGGGGGGCCAAGAGACCCAGTACTTC CARSLAYPSGGQETQYF
TRBJ2-7 . TRBV4-2 TGTGCCAGCAGCCAAGATTTGGCGGGGTCCCCATCCTACGAGCAGTACTTC CASSQDLAGSPSYEQYF
TRBJ1-5 TRBD1 TRBV6-5 TGTGCCAGCAGTCAGACAGGGGGGGGGAAACAGCCCCAGCATTTT CASSQTGGGKQPQHF
TRBJ2-7 . TRBV7-8 TGTGCCAGCAGCTTACCGGAAGGAGAGGCCGAACTCTACGAGCAGTACTTC CASSLPEGEAELYEQYF
TRBJ2-7 . TRBV28 TGTGCCAGCAGTTCAGGGGCTACGACCTCCTACGAGCAGTACTTC CASSSGATTSYEQYF
TRBJ1-1 TRBD1 TRBV4-1 TGCGCCAGCAGTCAGGACAGGATGAACACTGAAGCTTTCTTT CASSQDRMNTEAFF
TRBJ2-1 TRBD1 TRBV30 TGTGCCTGGAGTGTCTGGACAGGGGCGCGGAATGAGCAGTTCTTC CAWSVWTGARNEQFF
TRBJ2-7 . TRBV5-1 TGCGCCAGCAGCAGGAATCGGGAGCCCAGGGAGTACGAGCAGTACTTC CASSRNREPREYEQYF
TRBJ2-7 . TRBV19 TGTGCCAGTAGTATAGCCGGGACTTTACTCTCCTACGAGCAGTACTTC CASSIAGTLLSYEQYF
TRBJ1-1 . TRBV7-3 TGTGCCAGCAGCCCCCGCGGAAGCACTGAAGCTTTCTTT CASSPRGSTEAFF
TRBJ1-4 TRBD1 TRBV18 TGTGCCAGCTCACCCCCGGGACAGGGGAATGAAAAACTGTTTTTT CASSPPGQGNEKLFF
TRBJ1-2 . TRBV6-6 TGTGCCAGCAGACTCCCGGGGTATAACTATGGCTACACCTTC CASRLPGYNYGYTF
TRBJ2-5 TRBD2 TRBV6-6 TGTGCCAGCAGAATCATAGGCGGCGGGGGGACCCAGTACTTC CASRIIGGGGTQYF
TRBJ2-5 . TRBV5-6 TGTGCCAGCAGCTTGGCCGGAGAGACCCAGTACTTC CASSLAGETQYF
TRBJ2-5 TRBD1 TRBV5-1 TGCGCCAGCAGCTTCGGACAGGGCTTCGGAGAGACCCAGTACTTC CASSFGQGFGETQYF
TRBJ2-7 . TRBV6-5 TGTGCCAGCAGTTCACACCCGGGACAAGACTCCTACGAGCAGTACTTC CASSSHPGQDSYEQYF
TRBJ1-2 . TRBV30 TGTGCCTGGAGTGGGGGAGGGCATGGCTACACCTTC CAWSGGGHGYTF
TRBJ2-7 TRBD2 TRBV2 TGTGCCGGCAAAGGGCGGGGGGGCAAACAAGAGCAGTACTTC CAGKGRGGKQEQYF
TRBJ2-5 . TRBV12-2 TGTGCAAGTCGCCCAATGAGACTAGCGGGGTGGGAGACCCAGTACTTC CASRPMRLAGWETQYF
TRBJ1-6 . TRBV5-6 TGTGCCAGCAGCTTGGGCCAGTATTCACCCCTCCACTTT CASSLGQYSPLHF
TRBJ2-2 . TRBV7-9 TGTGCCAGCAGCTTATTACGGGACACCGGGGAGCTGTTTTTT CASSLLRDTGELFF
TRBJ1-6 TRBD1 TRBV15 TGTGCCACCAGCAGCAGGGGGCGAGGGAATTCACCCCTCCACTTT CATSSRGRGNSPLHF
TRBJ1-2 . TRBV7-9 TGTGCCAGCAGCTTTCAGAACTATGGCTACACCTTC CASSFQNYGYTF
TRBJ1-2 TRBD1 TRBV7-2 TGTGCCAGCAGCTGGGGACAGGTGGGGCTTAACTCGGGCTACACCTTC CASSWGQVGLNSGYTF
TRBJ2-2 . TRBV6-5 TGTGCCAGCCTGACAGGAGTCACCGGGGAGCTGTTTTTT CASLTGVTGELFF
TRBJ2-2 TRBD1 TRBV5-1 TGCGCCAGCATGGGACAGGGAGTTATCGCGAACACCGGGGAGCTGTTTTTT CASMGQGVIANTGELFF
TRBJ2-7 TRBD2 TRBV5-6 TGTGCCAGCAGCTTACCTCTGCGGGGGGGAAGATACGAGCAGTACTTC CASSLPLRGGRYEQYF
TRBJ2-4 TRBD1 TRBV12-5 TGTGCTAGTGGTCTCGGACAGGGGGCTGGCAAAAACATTCAGTACTTC CASGLGQGAGKNIQYF
TRBJ2-3 . TRBV4-3 TGCGCCAGCAGCCAAGAGGAGGAGGGTTATCGCACAGATACGCAGTATTTT CASSQEEEGYRTDTQYF
TRBJ2-7 . TRBV27 TGTGCCAGCAGTTTAGAGGACACCTACGAGCAGTACTTC CASSLEDTYEQYF
TRBJ2-3 . TRBV7-2 TGTGCCAGCAGCGCCGCGAGATCTGGTACGCAGTATTTT CASSAARSGTQYF
TRBJ1-6 . TRBV7-9 TGTGCCAGCAGAAAAGGTGTTGGGGAGGCACCCCTCCACTTT CASRKGVGEAPLHF
TRBJ1-1 . TRBV9 TGTGCCAGCAGCCCCGGTCCGGGTACTGAAGCTTTCTTT CASSPGPGTEAFF
TRBJ2-5 . TRBV10-3 TGTGCCATCAGCCCAAGCGGGTTAGAGACCCAGTACTTC CAISPSGLETQYF
TRBJ1-2 TRBD1 TRBV13 TGTGCCAGCAGCGTTAGGGGGCAGGGAAACTATGGCTACACCTTC CASSVRGQGNYGYTF
TRBJ2-7 . TRBV11-3 TGTGCCAGCAGCGCCCGGACAGTAGGTAGGGGCGAGCAGTACTTC CASSARTVGRGEQYF
TRBJ1-6 . TRBV2 TGTGCCAGCAGAGCTGTCGCGGGCTCCTATAATTCACCCCTCCACTTT CASRAVAGSYNSPLHF
TRBJ2-3 . TRBV14 TGTGCCAGCAGCTCACAGTTCACAGATACGCAGTATTTT CASSSQFTDTQYF
TRBJ1-4 TRBD1 TRBV29-1 TGCAGCGCCATAGCAGGGGGCGCTTGGGAAAAACTGTTTTTT CSAIAGGAWEKLFF
TRBJ1-1 . TRBV28 TGTGCCAGCAGTTTATATCGTCTGGGGCCTGAAGCTTTCTTT CASSLYRLGPEAFF
TRBJ2-7 TRBD2 TRBV7-2 TGTGCCAGCAGCTTAGTACTAGCGGGAAACGAGCAGTACTTC CASSLVLAGNEQYF
TRBJ2-1 . TRBV6-5 TGTGCCAGCAGATCCGACAGCTACAATGAGCAGTTCTTC CASRSDSYNEQFF
TRBJ2-7 TRBD1 TRBV30 TGTGCCTGGGACAGGGGTGGTTACGAGCAGTACTTC CAWDRGGYEQYF
TRBJ2-5 . TRBV4-2 TGTGCCAGCAGCCAGGTAGCGGGACAGGGAGAGACCCAGTACTTC CASSQVAGQGETQYF
TRBJ2-7 TRBD1 TRBV12-5 TGTGCTAGTGGTTTGGAAGCCGGGACAGGGCCAGGGCAGTACTTC CASGLEAGTGPGQYF
TRBJ1-5 . TRBV23-1 TGCGCCAGCATTAAAGTAACTAGCAACCAGCCCCAGCATTTT CASIKVTSNQPQHF
TRBJ2-1 . TRBV7-3 TGTGCCAGCAGCCGGATGTCTAGCTCCTACAATGAGCAGTTCTTC CASSRMSSSYNEQFF
TRBJ1-6 . TRBV30 TGTGCCTGGAGTGCGCCGACAGCATCAAATTCACCCCTCCACTTT CAWSAPTASNSPLHF
TRBJ1-2 . TRBV30 TGTGCCTGGAGTGTATCGGGGGCTAACTATGGCTACACCTTC CAWSVSGANYGYTF
TRBJ1-5 . TRBV19 TGTGCCATTTCAGAAAACAATCAGCCCCAGCATTTT CAISENNQPQHF
TRBJ2-5 TRBD1 TRBV6-5 TGTGCCAGCAGCACGGGACAGGGGGTGGTAGAGACCCAGTACTTC CASSTGQGVVETQYF
TRBJ1-3 . TRBV5-1 TGCGCCAGCAGCTTGGATACAGTCTCTGGAAACACCATATATTTT CASSLDTVSGNTIYF
TRBJ2-3 TRBD2 TRBV5-1 TGCGCCAGCCGTAGCGGGGGGAGCGCAGATACGCAGTATTTT CASRSGGSADTQYF